Each of the 20 T cell receptor beta chains below was sequenced from the same sample in a study of cytomegalovirus exposure and HLA in healthy donors (dated by TCRdb to about 2017). The library was obtained by the immunoSEQ multiplex PCR assay. The multiplex PCR relied on a mix of 60 forward primers for TCR Vbeta segments and 13 reverse primers for TCR Jbeta segments. TCRdb stores this immuneACCESS table with in-frame sequences only. Part of the clones is absent; in the studies checked, under half of the shortfall reflects unresolved V genes, and no reason is known for the rest. This sample gives about 200,000 clones in total; 80% to 85% of them show up just once. The top ten hold less than 3% of the sample. The sample was PBMCs. The receptors were sampled from a woman aged 35 to 49 in good health and CMV-seronegative.

This rearrangement joins TRBV19 to TRBJ1-5; 7 bases match TRBD1. Germline-derived CDR1 and CDR2 are LNHDA and SQIVND (reference sequence). The length of the CDR3 is 17 residues. The junction had 11 bases not matched to a gene; V was cut back by 6 bases and J by 0 bases. The CDR3 protein is CASSPGAGGYSNQPQHF. In DNA form, the CDR3 reads TGTGCCAGTAGCCCTGGAGCAGGGGGTTATAGCAATCAGCCCCAGCATTTT.

The chain carries TRBV11-2 and TRBJ2-5; tentative D call: TRBD2 (6 bases). CDR1 is SGHAT, CDR2 FQNNGV, per germline. The CDR3 contains 14 residues. V was trimmed by 2 bases and J by 3 bases, leaving 10 bases between them. In DNA, the CDR3 is TGTGCCAGCAGCTTAATCGGCGGGGAAGAGACCCAGTACTTC. It translates to CASSLIGGEETQYF.

This sequence joins TRBV27 and TRBJ1-1; D is unresolved. Trimming shortened V by 6 bases and J by 0 bases, and 11 bases separated the two germline ends. The germline V gene has CDR1 MNHEY and CDR2 SMNVEV (reference sequence). The CDR3 covers 14 residues. For the CDR3, the DNA is TGTGCCAGCAGCCTTCTCTCCCTGAACACTGAAGCTTTCTTT. It is translated as CASSLLSLNTEAFF.

A few counts support this clone. The rearrangement uses TRBV27 and TRBJ1-1; 7 bases are shared with TRBD1. This CDR3 spans 16 amino acids. V shed 5 bases, J shed 0 bases, and the junction held 9 bases outside the gene matches. CDR1 is MNHEY, CDR2 SMNVEV, per germline (reference sequence). CDR3 amino acids: CASSQSITGVNTEAFF. The CDR3 DNA reads as TGTGCCAGCAGTCAATCTATCACAGGGGTGAACACTGAAGCTTTCTTT.

The genes are TRBV5-4 and TRBJ2-6; 9 bases map to TRBD1. The CDR3 covers 18 residues. CDR1 is SGHNT and CDR2 is YYREEE in the germline V gene (reference sequence). With V trimmed by 4 bases and J by 1 base, 9 bases remained unmatched. CDR3 nucleotides: TGTGCCAGCAGCACCCATCCGGGACAGGGATCTGGGGCCAACGTCCTGACTTTC. Translating it yields CASSTHPGQGSGANVLTF. Variable domain in full (rest from reference TRBV5-4 and TRBJ2-6): ETGVTQSPTHLIKTRGQQVTLRCSSQSGHNTVSWYQQALGQGPQFIFQYYREEENGRGNFPPRFSGLQFPNYSSELNVNALELDDSALYLCASSTHPGQGSGANVLTFGAGSRLTVL.

The rearrangement links TRBV19 to TRBJ2-1; possibly TRBD2 for D (6 bases). V was pared by 7 bases and J by 14 bases, with 24 bases between. The CDR3 runs to 14 residues. In germline, CDR1 is LNHDA, CDR2 SQIVND (reference sequence). The CDR3 coding sequence is TGTGCCAGTACGGCTACGTCGGGAGTCAAAAAGAAGTTCTTC. Protein: CASTATSGVKKKFF.

The chain recombines TRBV7-9 with TRBJ1-2; 7 nucleotides match TRBD1. The V and J ends lost 4 bases and 4 bases, in that order; junction bases with no gene match: 9. From germline, CDR1 is SEHNR and CDR2 FQNEAQ (reference sequence). CDR3 length equals 15 residues. CDR3 protein: CASSSTQGGGYGYTF. The CDR3 bases are TGTGCCAGCAGCTCTACCCAGGGGGGCGGCTATGGCTACACCTTC. Full variable domain (remainder filled in from reference TRBV7-9 and TRBJ1-2): DTGVSQNPRHKITKRGQNVTFRCDPISEHNRLYWYRQTLGQGPEFLTYFQNEAQLEKSRLLSDRFSAERPKGSFSTLEIQRTEQGDSAMYLCASSSTQGGGYGYTFGSGTRLTVV.

This clone was picked up one time. The chain carries TRBV7-9 and TRBJ1-2; D is undetermined. Looked up from germline, CDR1 is SEHNR and CDR2 is FQNEAQ (reference sequence). CDR3 length: 15 residues. Trimming stripped 6 bases from V and 4 bases from J, with 18 bases between. The CDR3 region has the DNA TGTGCCAGCAGACCGGGCGGGTCGCCTTCCTATGGCTACACCTTC. It codes for CASRPGGSPSYGYTF.

The V and J genes are TRBV10-3 and TRBJ1-5; D possibly corresponds to TRBD1 (6 bases). CDR1 ENHRY and CDR2 SYGVKD come from the germline V gene. V was clipped by 4 bases and J by 6 bases, with 19 bases between them. There are 16 residues in the CDR3. CDR3: CAISGSQGPRSQPQHF. As DNA, the CDR3 is TGTGCCATCAGTGGATCTCAGGGGCCCAGGAGTCAGCCCCAGCATTTT.

The rearrangement uses TRBV5-1 and TRBJ1-1, with TRBD1 as a possible D gene (5 bases). The germline CDR1 and CDR2 sequences are SGHRS and YFSETQ. V lost 5 bases and J lost 0, with 8 bases in between. This CDR3 comprises 13 residues. CDR3 residues: CASRQAMNTEAFF. CDR3 DNA: TGCGCCAGCAGACAGGCCATGAACACTGAAGCTTTCTTT.

The sample holds a few counts of this clone. V usage is TRBV9 and J usage is TRBJ2-7, with 8 bases lining up with TRBD2. Per germline, CDR1 SGDLS and CDR2 YYNGEE. The CDR3 spans 16 residues. Unmatched junction bases numbered 16, after V lost 6 bases and J lost 5 bases. The CDR3 loop reads CASTDNPKREFNEQYF. The CDR3, as DNA: TGTGCCAGCACAGACAATCCCAAGCGGGAGTTTAACGAGCAGTACTTC.

The chain is built from TRBV19 and TRBJ2-7; D is possibly TRBD1 (6 bases). CDR1 and CDR2 (germline): LNHDA, SQIVND (reference sequence). The ends were cut back, 1 base at V and 2 bases at J, with 12 bases in the middle. There are 15 residues in the CDR3. Here the CDR3 DNA reads TGTGCCAGTAGTATAGTAGCAGGGGTGCCCTACGAGCAGTACTTC. Translation gives CASSIVAGVPYEQYF.

The J gene is TRBJ1-4, the V gene TRBV5-6; perhaps TRBD1 as D (6 bases). Per the germline V gene, CDR1 is SGHDT and CDR2 is YYEEEE. The CDR3 is made up of 14 amino acids. V was pared by 9 bases and J by 5 bases, with 17 bases between. The CDR3 here is CATQNGGTNEKLFF. The CDR3 nucleotides read TGTGCCACCCAAAACGGGGGGACAAATGAAAAACTGTTTTTT.

The chain joins TRBV2 to TRBJ2-3; D uncertain. The length of the CDR3 is 15 residues. V gave up 1 base and J gave up 2 bases, with 10 bases separating them. CDR1 is SNHLY and CDR2 is FYNNEI in the germline V gene. DNA for the CDR3: TGTGCCAGCAGTGAAGTATCCTACCACACAGATACGCAGTATTTT. This encodes CASSEVSYHTDTQYF. Using reference TRBV2 and TRBJ2-3 for the parts outside the CDR3, the full variable domain is EPEVTQTPSHQVTQMGQEVILRCVPISNHLYFYWYRQILGQKVEFLVSFYNNEISEKSEIFDDQFSVERPDGSNFTLKIRSTKLEDSAMYFCASSEVSYHTDTQYFGPGTRLTVL.

The genes are TRBV6-6 and TRBJ2-3, with D perhaps matching TRBD2 (6 bases). CDR3 length equals 15 residues. The V and J ends lost 0 bases and 4 bases respectively, with 11 bases between them. Germline V gene sequence: CDR1 MNHNY, CDR2 SVGAGI (reference sequence). The DNA of the CDR3 is TGTGCCAGCAGTTACTCGTACAGGAGGGCAGATACGCAGTATTTT. It specifies CASSYSYRRADTQYF.

The count of this clone is one. The chain carries TRBV2 and TRBJ1-1, with D possibly being TRBD1 (5 bases). The CDR3 totals 16 residues. Per germline, CDR1 SNHLY and CDR2 FYNNEI. The V end was cut by 6 bases, the J end by 0 bases, with 17 bases between. The DNA for the CDR3 is TGTGCCAGCAGCCTCGGGGGAGGAGACATGAACACTGAAGCTTTCTTT. Translated: CASSLGGGDMNTEAFF.

The chain carries TRBV11-2 and TRBJ2-3; no clear D. Trimming pared 0 bases from V and 2 bases from J, leaving 6 bases between. Germline values: CDR1 SGHAT, CDR2 FQNNGV. The CDR3 totals 14 residues. The CDR3 DNA reads as TGTGCCAGCAGCTTAGATCTAGACACAGATACGCAGTATTTT. It codes for CASSLDLDTDTQYF.

This chain joins TRBV2 and TRBJ2-1; 14 bases fit TRBD2. The ends lost 6 bases at V and 6 bases at J; junction bases unmatched: 1. This CDR3 has 14 amino acids. CDR1 is SNHLY and CDR2 is FYNNEI in the germline V gene. The CDR3 nucleotides are TGTGCCAGCAGCGGGACTAGCGGGAGCAATGAGCAGTTCTTC. Translated, it gives CASSGTSGSNEQFF.

V usage is TRBV13 and J usage is TRBJ2-2, with TRBD2 identical over 7 bases. Germline V lookup: CDR1 PRHDT, CDR2 FYEKMQ (reference sequence). The CDR3 is made up of 12 amino acids. After removal of 6 bases from V and 13 bases from J, the junction contained 8 bases not matched to a gene. The DNA for the CDR3 is TGTGCCAGCAGTGGACTAGACCCAGGGCTGTTTTTT. Protein product: CASSGLDPGLFF.

The CDR3 sequence is CASRAAGNRGNTIYF. DNA of the CDR3: TGTGCCAGCAGGGCGGCGGGAAACCGCGGAAACACCATATATTTT. This chain joins TRBV6-5 and TRBJ1-3; unclear D gene. Germline V gene sequence: CDR1 MNHEY, CDR2 SVGAGI. CDR3 length: 15 amino acids. The V end lost 6 bases, the J end lost 4 bases, and 16 bases lay between the germline ends.